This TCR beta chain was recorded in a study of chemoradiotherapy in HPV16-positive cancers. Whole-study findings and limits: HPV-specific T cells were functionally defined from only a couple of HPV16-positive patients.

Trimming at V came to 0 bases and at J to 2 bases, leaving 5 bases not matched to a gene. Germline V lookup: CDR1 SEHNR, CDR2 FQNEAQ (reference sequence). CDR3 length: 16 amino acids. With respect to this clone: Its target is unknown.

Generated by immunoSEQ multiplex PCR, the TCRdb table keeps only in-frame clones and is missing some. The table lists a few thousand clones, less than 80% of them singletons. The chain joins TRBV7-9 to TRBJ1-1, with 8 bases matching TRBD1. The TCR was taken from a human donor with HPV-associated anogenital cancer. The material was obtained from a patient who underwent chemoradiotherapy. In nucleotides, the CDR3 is TGTGCCAGCAGCTTAGCGACAGGGGTACTTAACACTGAAGCTTTCTTT. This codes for CASSLATGVLNTEAFF.